The 20 T cell receptor beta chains below were found in one sample sequenced in a study of shared clonotypes between healthy human individuals. Naivety among CD8 cells was defined by CD45RO negativity and positive CCR7 selection, thereby excluding terminally differentiated effector memory CD45RA+ cells. Libraries were prepared by immunoSEQ multiplex PCR; TCRdb keeps only in-frame clonotypes and omits some of them. The top ten clones hold about 1.8% of a sample with roughly 2.1 million clones, roughly 91% of them seen once. The sample was naive CD8+ T cells from PBMCs. The source is a man younger than 35 in good health. Some clones in this sample may be carry-over from other donors' samples.

The rearrangement joins TRBV19 to TRBJ2-5; weak D call: TRBD2 (5 bases). The germline V and J ends were trimmed by 7 bases and 5 bases, with 14 bases remaining between them. CDR1 is LNHDA and CDR2 is SQIVND in the germline V gene (reference sequence). The length of the CDR3 is 13 residues. The CDR3: CASMERVGETQYF. CDR3 coding DNA: TGTGCCAGTATGGAGAGGGTTGGGGAGACCCAGTACTTC.

The chain carries TRBV9 and TRBJ2-1; TRBD2 matches 8 bases. The V segment lost 5 bases and the J segment 0 bases; nucleotides outside the gene matches: 7. In germline, CDR1 is SGDLS, CDR2 YYNGEE. The CDR3 has 16 amino acids. This CDR3 is CASRAPAGGSYNEQFF. The CDR3 DNA reads TGTGCCAGCAGGGCCCCCGCGGGAGGCTCCTACAATGAGCAGTTCTTC. Looking up the rest from reference TRBV9 and TRBJ2-1 gives the full variable domain: DSGVTQTPKHLITATGQRVTLRCSPRSGDLSVYWYQQSLDQGLQFLIQYYNGEERAKGNILERFSAQQFPDLHSELNLSSLELGDSALYFCASRAPAGGSYNEQFFGPGTRLTVL.

The genes are TRBV7-2 and TRBJ1-4; possible D gene TRBD1, 6 bases. CDR1 SGHTA and CDR2 FQGNSA come from the germline V gene. The CDR3 runs 15 residues. Trimming removed 5 bases at V and 7 bases at J, with 17 bases between. The CDR3 is CASSPIDRTTEKLFF. The CDR3 region has the DNA TGTGCCAGCAGCCCAATAGACAGGACAACTGAAAAACTGTTTTTT.

The gene calls are TRBV28 and TRBJ2-5, with no clear D. V lost 8 bases and J 9 bases, leaving 13 bases between the germline ends. This CDR3 has 11 residues. The V gene's germline CDR1 is MDHEN and CDR2 SYDVKM. The CDR3 sequence is CASVSPPAQYF. Written as DNA, the CDR3 is TGTGCCAGCGTATCTCCGCCGGCCCAGTACTTC.

The chain uses TRBV29-1 and TRBJ2-7; D is ambiguous. Trimming took off 3 bases at V and 0 bases at J, with 9 bases between the two ends. CDR3 size: 13 residues. CDR1 and CDR2 from the germline V gene are SQVTM and ANQGSEA. The chain's CDR3 is CSVEIANSYEQYF. In DNA, the CDR3 is TGCAGCGTTGAGATCGCCAACTCCTACGAGCAGTACTTC.

In its sample, this clone was seen a few times. This CDR3 is CASSVALSNPHGYTF. The CDR3 DNA is TGTGCCAGCAGCGTAGCTCTCAGCAACCCGCATGGCTACACCTTC. The chain has TRBV9 and TRBJ1-2, with D unresolved. CDR3 length equals 15 residues. Germline V lookup: CDR1 SGDLS, CDR2 YYNGEE. V lost 0 bases to trimming and J lost 6 bases, with 15 bases between them.

This sequence joins TRBV5-4 and TRBJ2-7, with 7 nucleotides matching TRBD1. Trimming cost V 3 bases and J 1 base; bases outside gene matches: 10. The V gene's germline CDR1 is SGHNT and CDR2 YYREEE (reference sequence). The CDR3 is 16 amino acids. CDR3 in amino acids: CASSSQTGERSYEQYF. The CDR3 nucleotides are TGTGCCAGCAGCTCACAAACAGGGGAAAGGTCCTACGAGCAGTACTTC.

The V call is TRBV5-1, the J call TRBJ2-6; D call uncertain. Per the germline V gene, CDR1 is SGHRS and CDR2 is YFSETQ. This CDR3 has 18 residues. Trimming took off 2 bases at V and 1 base at J, with 16 bases between the two ends. The CDR3 protein is CASSLYTPVGSGANVLTF. CDR3 DNA: TGCGCCAGCAGCTTATACACCCCAGTTGGATCTGGGGCCAACGTCCTGACTTTC.

This clone was seen only once. Additional DNA sequences in this sample encode the identical CDR3. This sequence joins TRBV28 and TRBJ2-7; 8 bases fit TRBD2. The CDR3 length is 13 residues. J was trimmed by 1 base and V by 8 bases; bases with no gene match: 4. Germline loops: CDR1 MDHEN, CDR2 SYDVKM. The CDR3 DNA is TGTGCCAGCGGAACGGGGGGGTCCTACGAGCAGTACTTC. Translating gives CASGTGGSYEQYF.

To note about this clone: One junction end disagrees with the germline gene, perhaps due to a read error. The chain joins TRBV18 to TRBJ2-5; TRBD2 is a possible D gene (5 bases). The CDR3 covers 15 residues. The germline V gene has CDR1 KGHSH and CDR2 LQKENI. CDR3 in amino acids: CASSPQGSLGETQYF. The CDR3 region has the DNA TGTGCCAGCTCCCCACAAGGGAGTTTAGGAGAGACCCAGTACTTC. Combining the CDR3 with reference TRBV18 and TRBJ2-5 gives the whole variable domain NAGVMQNPRHLVRRRGQEARLRCSPMKGHSHVYWYRQLPEEGLKFMVYLQKENIIDESGMPKERFSAEFPKEGPSILRIQQVVRGDSAAYFCASSPQGSLGETQYFGPGTRLLVL.

The V call is TRBV4-2, the J call TRBJ2-3; 8 bases match TRBD2. The germline V gene encodes CDR1 LGHNA and CDR2 YNFKEQ. Losses at the gene ends were 5 bases for V and 4 bases for J; bases not matched to a gene: 5. CDR3 size: 14 residues. The CDR3 DNA reads TGTGCCAGCAGCGGCGGGGGGTCCGCAGATACGCAGTATTTT. Translating it yields CASSGGGSADTQYF.

This chain joins TRBV2 and TRBJ2-7; 8 nucleotides agree with TRBD1. V trimming: 3 bases; J trimming: 2 bases; junction bases outside the gene matches: 15. In germline, CDR1 is SNHLY, CDR2 FYNNEI. This CDR3 is built from 18 residues. In DNA, the CDR3 is TGTGCCAGCAGTGACTCAGGGGGCTTTGCGGTCCTTACCTACGAGCAGTACTTC. Encoded protein: CASSDSGGFAVLTYEQYF.

The chain uses TRBV9 and TRBJ2-1, with 13 bases fitting TRBD2. The CDR3 contains 16 residues. Germline V gene data show CDR1 as SGDLS and CDR2 as YYNGEE. V trimming: 1 base; J trimming: 6 bases; junction bases outside the gene matches: 4. CDR3 in amino acids: CASSVWGTSGANEQFF. The CDR3, as DNA: TGTGCCAGCAGCGTATGGGGGACTAGCGGGGCCAATGAGCAGTTCTTC.

The chain is built from TRBV14 and TRBJ1-2; 10 bases align to TRBD1. CDR3 size: 17 residues. With 2 bases clipped from V and 3 bases from J, the junction kept 9 bases outside the gene matches. CDR1 is SGHDN and CDR2 is FVKESK in the germline V gene. DNA of the CDR3: TGTGCCAGCAGCCAACTTTTGGTTGACAGGGGGCACTATGGCTACACCTTC. Protein sequence: CASSQLLVDRGHYGYTF.

This CDR3 reads CASSQDRTVTGNTIYF. The DNA of the CDR3 is TGCGCCAGCAGCCAAGATCGCACGGTCACTGGAAACACCATATATTTT. The chain uses TRBV4-1 and TRBJ1-3; D uncertain. The ends were cut back, 0 bases at V and 2 bases at J, with 11 bases in the middle. The CDR3 runs to 16 residues. Germline values: CDR1 MGHRA, CDR2 YSYEKL.

DNA for the CDR3: TGTGCCAGCAGCACGACAGGGGGCTACACAGATACGCAGTATTTT. Translated: CASSTTGGYTDTQYF. The gene calls are TRBV7-9 and TRBJ2-3, with TRBD1 matching 10 bases. The CDR3 is made up of 15 amino acids. V gave up 5 bases and J gave up 2 bases; unmatched junction bases: 4. Germline CDR1 is SEHNR and CDR2 is FQNEAQ (reference sequence).

The chain joins TRBV5-1 to TRBJ2-7; D unresolved. Germline V lookup: CDR1 SGHRS, CDR2 YFSETQ. The CDR3 covers 12 residues. Trimming stripped 0 bases from V and 5 bases from J, with 6 bases between. The CDR3 reads CASSLDLHEQYF. The CDR3 coding sequence is TGCGCCAGCAGCTTGGACCTCCACGAGCAGTACTTC. The whole variable domain, remainder taken from reference TRBV5-1 and TRBJ2-7, is KAGVTQTPRYLIKTRGQQVTLSCSPISGHRSVSWYQQTPGQGLQFLFEYFSETQRNKGNFPGRFSGRQFSNSRSEMNVSTLELGDSALYLCASSLDLHEQYFGPGTRLTVT.

On this clone: Other DNA sequences in the sample encode the same CDR3. This chain links TRBV7-2 with TRBJ1-5, with TRBD1 as a possible D gene (6 bases). Trimming removed 2 bases at V and 4 bases at J, with 12 bases between. CDR1 is SGHTA and CDR2 is FQGNSA in the germline V gene. The CDR3 length is 15 residues. The CDR3 reads CASSLSTGSNQPQHF. The CDR3 region has the DNA TGTGCCAGCAGCTTATCAACAGGGTCGAATCAGCCCCAGCATTTT.

This chain connects TRBV27 to TRBJ1-1; D is ambiguous. CDR3 size: 14 residues. Germline V lookup: CDR1 MNHEY, CDR2 SMNVEV (reference sequence). V lost 5 bases and J 0 bases, leaving 10 bases between the germline ends. CDR3 coding DNA: TGTGCCAGCAGTCCGAACGACTTGAACACTGAAGCTTTCTTT. Its translation: CASSPNDLNTEAFF.

This rearrangement joins TRBV27 to TRBJ2-1, with D perhaps given as TRBD1 or TRBD2 (5 bases each). The germline gives CDR1 MNHEY, CDR2 SMNVEV (reference sequence). The CDR3 loop spans 15 amino acids. Deletions cut 0 bases from V and 7 bases from J, with 13 bases between. CDR3 nucleotides: TGTGCCAGCAGTTTATCGAGAGGGGCGTGGAATGAGCAGTTCTTC. Its translation: CASSLSRGAWNEQFF.